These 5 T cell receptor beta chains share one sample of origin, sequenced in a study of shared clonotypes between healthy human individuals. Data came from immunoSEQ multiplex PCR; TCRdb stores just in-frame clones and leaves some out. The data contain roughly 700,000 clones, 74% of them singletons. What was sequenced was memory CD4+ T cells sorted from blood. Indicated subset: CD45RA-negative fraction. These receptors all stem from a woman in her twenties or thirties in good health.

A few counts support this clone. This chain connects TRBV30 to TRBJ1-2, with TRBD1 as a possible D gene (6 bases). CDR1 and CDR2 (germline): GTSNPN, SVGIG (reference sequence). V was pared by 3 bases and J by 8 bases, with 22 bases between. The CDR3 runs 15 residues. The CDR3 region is CAWRIQGGGVGGYTF. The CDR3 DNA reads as TGTGCCTGGAGAATACAGGGAGGTGGGGTTGGAGGCTACACCTTC.

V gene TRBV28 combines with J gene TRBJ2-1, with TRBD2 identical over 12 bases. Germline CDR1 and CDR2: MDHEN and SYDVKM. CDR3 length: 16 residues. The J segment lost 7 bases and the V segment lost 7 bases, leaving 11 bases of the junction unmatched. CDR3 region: CASNLRLAGVGNEQFF. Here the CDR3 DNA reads TGTGCCAGCAACCTAAGACTAGCGGGAGTAGGTAATGAGCAGTTCTTC.

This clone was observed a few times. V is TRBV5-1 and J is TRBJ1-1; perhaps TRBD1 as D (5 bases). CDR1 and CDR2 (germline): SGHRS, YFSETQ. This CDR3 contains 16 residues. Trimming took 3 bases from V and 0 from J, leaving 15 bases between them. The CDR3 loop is CASSSRPGTVNTEAFF. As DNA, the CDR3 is TGCGCCAGCAGCTCAAGGCCCGGGACGGTGAACACTGAAGCTTTCTTT.

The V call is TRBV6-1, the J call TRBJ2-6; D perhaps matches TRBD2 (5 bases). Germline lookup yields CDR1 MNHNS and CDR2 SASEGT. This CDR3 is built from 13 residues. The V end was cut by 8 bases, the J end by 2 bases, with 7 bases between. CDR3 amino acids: CASEEAGANVLTF. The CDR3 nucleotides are TGTGCCAGCGAGGAGGCTGGGGCCAACGTCCTGACTTTC.

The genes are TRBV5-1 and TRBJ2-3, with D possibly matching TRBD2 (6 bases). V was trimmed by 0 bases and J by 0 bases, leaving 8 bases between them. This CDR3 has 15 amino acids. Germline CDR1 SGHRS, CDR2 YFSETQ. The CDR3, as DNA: TGCGCCAGCAGCTTGGCCCTAGCGAGCACAGATACGCAGTATTTT. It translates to CASSLALASTDTQYF. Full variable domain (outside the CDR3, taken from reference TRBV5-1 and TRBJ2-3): KAGVTQTPRYLIKTRGQQVTLSCSPISGHRSVSWYQQTPGQGLQFLFEYFSETQRNKGNFPGRFSGRQFSNSRSEMNVSTLELGDSALYLCASSLALASTDTQYFGPGTRLTVL.